This is a list of T cell receptor beta chains from one sample in a study of blood T cell repertoires in COVID-19. Assay: immunoSEQ multiplex PCR; the TCRdb copy retains only in-frame clones and omits some. The sample consists of roughly 88,000 clones, around 90% of them appearing once. The sequencing sample was made of peripheral blood. These TCRs come from a woman in her fifties or sixties with COVID-19, enrolled during active disease. Each CDR3 is given with its conserved first and last residue. The D gene is left open where the match is weak. A row's size may be missing; if present it is once, few, many or a size class.

CDR3 DNA | CDR3 protein | CDR3 length | V gene | D gene | clone size | J gene
TGTGCCATCAGCTCGACGGGTCCCCCTCACGGGGAGCTGTTTTTT | CAISSTGPPHGELFF | 15 | TRBV10-3 | - | - | TRBJ2-2
TGTGCCAGCAGCTTGCGACAGGGGGGTGCGAATGGCTACACCTTC | CASSLRQGGANGYTF | 15 | TRBV5-5 | TRBD1 | - | TRBJ1-2
TGTGCCAGCAGCGCCTTAGACCGAACTCCCCGGTTAGCCTATGGCTACACCTTC | CASSALDRTPRLAYGYTF | 18 | TRBV9 | - | - | TRBJ1-2
TGTGCCAGCAGTTTAAGGTTCTCGTCTAGCTGGGGATCTTCCCTCGAGCAGTACTTC | CASSLRFSSSWGSSLEQYF | 19 | TRBV27 | - | few | TRBJ2-7
TGTGCCAGCAGCCCCCGGGACAGGGTTTCCGAGCAGTACTTC | CASSPRDRVSEQYF | 14 | TRBV7-6 | TRBD1 | - | TRBJ2-7
TGTGCCAGCACCAGAACCGGGTCGCAGCGTTATGGCTACACCTTC | CASTRTGSQRYGYTF | 15 | TRBV9 | - | - | TRBJ1-2
TGTGCCTGGAGTGGCGGTACTAGCGGGCTTGGGGAGCAGTACTTC | CAWSGGTSGLGEQYF | 15 | TRBV30 | TRBD2 | - | TRBJ2-7
TGTGCCAGCAGTAGTCGGTCCGCCACTGAAGCTTTCTTT | CASSSRSATEAFF | 13 | TRBV10-3 | - | - | TRBJ1-1
TGTGCCAGCAGCCCGGGGGGGGTCGTCGGGACCCAGTACTTC | CASSPGGVVGTQYF | 14 | TRBV7-3 | TRBD2 | - | TRBJ2-5
TGCGCCAGCAGCTCGAGACACGGTACGGTAGTAGGTTTGAACACTGAAGCTTTCTTT | CASSSRHGTVVGLNTEAFF | 19 | TRBV5-1 | - | - | TRBJ1-1
TGTGCCAGCAGAGCTTACAATGAGCAGTTCTTC | CASRAYNEQFF | 11 | TRBV6-5 | - | - | TRBJ2-1
TGTGCCAGCTCACGAAGACTAGCGGGGGGTACAGATACGCAGTATTTT | CASSRRLAGGTDTQYF | 16 | TRBV18 | TRBD2 | - | TRBJ2-3
TGTGCCAGCAGCAAAGATCATCAGCGGGGGCCAAACAATGAGCAGTTCTTC | CASSKDHQRGPNNEQFF | 17 | TRBV21-1 | - | - | TRBJ2-1
TGTGCCAGCAGCTTAGTGGTGGCTCAGCCCCAGCATTTT | CASSLVVAQPQHF | 13 | TRBV7-8 | - | once | TRBJ1-5
TGTGCCAGCAGCTTGTGGGGCCGTGAAGAGACCCAGTACTTC | CASSLWGREETQYF | 14 | TRBV7-9 | - | - | TRBJ2-5
TGTGCCAGCTCACCAGAAGGGGCTGGCTACACCTTC | CASSPEGAGYTF | 12 | TRBV18 | - | once | TRBJ1-2
TGTGCCACCAGCCAGGGGCAGGGATATGGCTACACCTTC | CATSQGQGYGYTF | 13 | TRBV15 | - | - | TRBJ1-2
TGTGCCAGCAGTCGGACAGATAACTATGGCTACACCTTC | CASSRTDNYGYTF | 13 | TRBV12-3/TRBV12-4 | - | - | TRBJ1-2
TGTGCCAGCAGCAAGGGACAGGGTATAGAGCCCCAGCATTTT | CASSKGQGIEPQHF | 14 | TRBV7-9 | TRBD1 | - | TRBJ1-5
TGTGCCACCTCAAGACAGGCGGACACCGGGGAGCTGTTTTTT | CATSRQADTGELFF | 14 | TRBV7-2 | - | - | TRBJ2-2
TGTGCCAGCAGTGAAGAGGGTAGCGCGGATACGCAGTATTTT | CASSEEGSADTQYF | 14 | TRBV2 | - | - | TRBJ2-3
TGTGCCAGCAGCCATCTGACCGGGGGACTAGCGGGGATGAACACCGGGGAGCTGTTTTTT | CASSHLTGGLAGMNTGELFF | 20 | TRBV3-1/TRBV3-2 | TRBD2 | - | TRBJ2-2
TGTGCCAGCAGCTTACCTAGGGGATCCACTGAAGCTTTCTTT | CASSLPRGSTEAFF | 14 | TRBV5-6 | - | few | TRBJ1-1
TGCGCCAGCACCGAGAGACTGGAAACTGAAGCTTTCTTT | CASTERLETEAFF | 13 | TRBV10-1 | - | few | TRBJ1-1
TGTGCCTGGAGTTTGGGGAGGAGCACTGAAGCTTTCTTT | CAWSLGRSTEAFF | 13 | TRBV30 | - | - | TRBJ1-1
TGTGCCAGCAGCTTACGATCTCAGGGGTGGGGAGAGACCCAGTACTTC | CASSLRSQGWGETQYF | 16 | TRBV7-9 | - | - | TRBJ2-5
TGTGCCAGCAGCATAAGCGGGGGGGGAAGGTACGAGCAGTACTTC | CASSISGGGRYEQYF | 15 | TRBV7-2 | TRBD2 | - | TRBJ2-7
TGTGCCAGCAGCGTAGGGAGCGGCGTAGCCTACGAGCAGTACTTC | CASSVGSGVAYEQYF | 15 | TRBV9 | - | - | TRBJ2-7
TGTGCCAGCAGCGTCGATCCGAGCTCTGGAAACACCATATATTTT | CASSVDPSSGNTIYF | 15 | TRBV9 | - | - | TRBJ1-3
TGCGCCAGCAGCTTGCTTGGAGACTCTGGAAACACCATATATTTT | CASSLLGDSGNTIYF | 15 | TRBV5-1 | - | - | TRBJ1-3
TGTGCCAGCGGCCGCGGGGGTGGGGGAAACACCATATATTTT | CASGRGGGGNTIYF | 14 | TRBV27 | - | - | TRBJ1-3
TGCGCCAGCAGTGCCGGGAAGTCGGGGAATTCACCCCTCCACTTT | CASSAGKSGNSPLHF | 15 | TRBV10-1 | - | - | TRBJ1-6
TGTGCCAGCAGTTACGCCGGGACAGGGTTTGGCTACACCTTC | CASSYAGTGFGYTF | 14 | TRBV6-2/TRBV6-3 | TRBD1 | - | TRBJ1-2
TGTGCCAGCAGCCCCTCTCCGGGACAGATGAACACTGAAGCTTTCTTT | CASSPSPGQMNTEAFF | 16 | TRBV3-1/TRBV3-2 | TRBD1 | - | TRBJ1-1
TGTGCCAGCAGCTTGGATACAGGGAACTCCTACAATGAGCAGTTCTTC | CASSLDTGNSYNEQFF | 16 | TRBV11-1 | - | few | TRBJ2-1
TGTGCCAGCAGCTTAACAGCGCCTTCCTACGAGCAGTACTTC | CASSLTAPSYEQYF | 14 | TRBV7-3 | - | - | TRBJ2-7
TGTGCCACGAGTGGACAGGGGGCTTACGAGCAGTACTTC | CATSGQGAYEQYF | 13 | TRBV10-3 | TRBD1 | - | TRBJ2-7
TGTGCCAGCAGCACAAGACAAGATGATGGCTACACCTTC | CASSTRQDDGYTF | 13 | TRBV7-2 | - | - | TRBJ1-2
TGTGCCACAGGACTAGCGGGGGGAGATACGCAGTATTTT | CATGLAGGDTQYF | 13 | TRBV30 | TRBD2 | - | TRBJ2-3
TGTGCCAGCAGCTTTGGGGGGAATACAGATACGCAGTATTTT | CASSFGGNTDTQYF | 14 | TRBV7-2 | - | once | TRBJ2-3
TGTGCCAGCAGCTCCCCCCTCGGGGGTACTGAGCAGTTCTTC | CASSSPLGGTEQFF | 14 | TRBV7-3 | - | - | TRBJ2-1
TGTGCCAGCAGTTACTCCTCGGTGGGGGGACGGAGCTCCTACGAGCAGTACTTC | CASSYSSVGGRSSYEQYF | 18 | TRBV6-2/TRBV6-3 | - | - | TRBJ2-7
TGCAGCGTTGTACAGGGCTCGGCTGAAGCTTTCTTT | CSVVQGSAEAFF | 12 | TRBV29-1 | - | - | TRBJ1-1
TGTGCCAGCAACTCTGCGGGGGAGCAGTACTTC | CASNSAGEQYF | 11 | TRBV6-5 | - | - | TRBJ2-7
TGTGCCAGCAGCAGGCAGGGGGCATTTGAAAAACTGTTTTTT | CASSRQGAFEKLFF | 14 | TRBV11-2 | TRBD1 | - | TRBJ1-4
TGTGCCAGCAGAAGGGGCGGGAGCAACACCGGGGAGCTGTTTTTT | CASRRGGSNTGELFF | 15 | TRBV5-4 | TRBD2 | - | TRBJ2-2
TGTGCCAGCAGCCAATACTACTTACGACCAAATGAGCAGTTCTTC | CASSQYYLRPNEQFF | 15 | TRBV3-1/TRBV3-2 | - | - | TRBJ2-1
TGTGCCAGTAGTGCCACTACAGGCGCGGTAGCTTTCTTT | CASSATTGAVAFF | 13 | TRBV19 | - | once | TRBJ1-1
TGTGCCAGCACCCTAGCGCGGGCTACGAACACTGAAGCTTTCTTT | CASTLARATNTEAFF | 15 | TRBV7-3 | - | - | TRBJ1-1
TGTGCCAGCAGCTTGGGGGGGGGCTACCCCGAGCAGTACTTC | CASSLGGGYPEQYF | 14 | TRBV11-2 | - | - | TRBJ2-7
TGTGCCAGCCGCACCCGACAGGTTAATAACTATGGCTACACCTTC | CASRTRQVNNYGYTF | 15 | TRBV6-5 | - | - | TRBJ1-2
TGTGCCAGCAGTCCCCGGACAGGATCAATGAACACTGAAGCTTTCTTT | CASSPRTGSMNTEAFF | 16 | TRBV28 | TRBD1 | - | TRBJ1-1
TGTGCCAGCAGTTTTGCCGGCGAGCAGTACTTC | CASSFAGEQYF | 11 | TRBV27 | - | - | TRBJ2-7